These T cell receptor beta chains were read from a single sample in a study of T cells in Graves' hyperthyroidism and ophthalmopathy. TCRdb processed the multiplex PCR reads anew with MiXCR; each CDR3 protein has one entry. The repertoire has around 620,000 distinct CDR3 sequences, 16% of them found once; the top ten carry less than 4.5%. Material for sequencing was blood. These TCRs come from a woman aged 25 to 39 with Graves' hyperthyroidism. Each CDR3 is given with its conserved first and last residue. A D gene is named only where the DNA matches it firmly. The size entry is marked missing in some rows and otherwise reads once, few, many or a size class.

size,J,D,V,DNA,CDR3
few,TRBJ2-1,TRBD2,TRBV3-1,TGTGCCAGCAGCCAAGATATAAGCGGGAGGTTTTCCTATGAGCAGTTCTTC,CASSQDISGRFSYEQFF
many,TRBJ2-7,-,TRBV12-3/TRBV12-4,TGTGCCAGCAGGTCGAATACAGGGACCTACGAGCAGTACTTC,CASRSNTGTYEQYF
-,TRBJ1-1,-,TRBV9,TGTGCCAGCAGCGTAGTAGGGGGGGGGGCCGGCACTGAAGCTTTCTTT,CASSVVGGGAGTEAFF
-,TRBJ1-1,-,TRBV7-3,TGTGCCAGCAGCTTAACCCCAGGTAACCATGAAGCTTTCTTT,CASSLTPGNHEAFF
many,TRBJ2-2,-,TRBV28,TGTGCCAGCAGTTTATACCGCGGACAGACGACCGGGGAGCTGTTTTTT,CASSLYRGQTTGELFF
many,TRBJ1-2,TRBD1,TRBV27,TGTGCCAGCAGTCCGTGGACAGGGGGGGACTATGGCTACACCTTC,CASSPWTGGDYGYTF
few,TRBJ2-2,TRBD2,TRBV9,TGTGCCAGCAGCCCGGCGGGACTAGCGGGAGGCGGGGAGCTGTTTTTT,CASSPAGLAGGGELFF
many,TRBJ1-5,-,TRBV28,TGTGCCAGCAGTTTAGACAGCGTGAAACGTCAGCCCCAGCATTTT,CASSLDSVKRQPQHF
-,TRBJ2-5,TRBD1,TRBV10-3,TGTGCCATCAGTGAGTCGAAGGGACAGGGGGCCGGCGAGACCCAGTACTTC,CAISESKGQGAGETQYF
-,TRBJ1-2,TRBD1,TRBV24-1,TGTGCCACCAGTGATCCTGCCCTTTCCGGGACAGGGAATGGCTACACCTTC,CATSDPALSGTGNGYTF
many,TRBJ2-1,-,TRBV29-1,TGCAGCACCTCGCGCTTGAGCTCCTACAATGAGCAGTTCTTC,CSTSRLSSYNEQFF
-,TRBJ1-2,-,TRBV20-1,TGCAGTGCTAGGCCCCTTGACGACTATGGCTACACCTTC,CSARPLDDYGYTF
-,TRBJ2-7,-,TRBV6-2/TRBV6-3,TGTGCCACTGGACTCTACCACGAGCAGTACTTC,CATGLYHEQYF
-,TRBJ1-6,TRBD1,TRBV7-2,TGTGCCAGCAGCTCGTCGACAGGGGGCTTTGGATCACCCCTCCACTTT,CASSSSTGGFGSPLHF
many,TRBJ2-3,-,TRBV11-3,TGTGCCAGCACCCCTCTCGAGCGGACAGATACGCAGTATTTT,CASTPLERTDTQYF
few,TRBJ2-3,-,TRBV5-6,TGTGCCAGCAGCTTGGTGCAACCCCGAGAGGCAGATACGCAGTATTTT,CASSLVQPREADTQYF
many,TRBJ2-1,-,TRBV18,TGTGCCAGCAGTCCACAGGGAAATGAGCAGTTCTTC,CASSPQGNEQFF
many,TRBJ2-1,-,TRBV5-6,TGTGCCAGCAGCCTATGGGACAATGAGCAGTTCTTC,CASSLWDNEQFF
few,TRBJ2-7,-,TRBV4-1,TGCGCCAGCAGCCAAGTGGGGGCTGCTAAGAAGTCCTACGAGCAGTACTTC,CASSQVGAAKKSYEQYF
many,TRBJ2-1,-,TRBV11-3,TGTGCCAGCAGCCTCCAGAATGAGCAGTTCTTC,CASSLQNEQFF
many,TRBJ1-6,TRBD1,TRBV2,TGTGCCAGCAGTCGACAGGGGAATTCACCCCTCCACTTT,CASSRQGNSPLHF
-,TRBJ1-2,-,TRBV7-2,TGTGCCAGCAGCCTAGACGGGCACGGCTATGGCTACACCTTC,CASSLDGHGYGYTF
many,TRBJ2-3,-,TRBV7-2,TGTGCCAGCAGCTTAGAGGCGAAGGTGAGGACAGATACGCAGTATTTT,CASSLEAKVRTDTQYF
many,TRBJ2-7,-,TRBV27,TGTGCCAGCAGTCCTCTTAACCTCTACGAGCAGTACTTC,CASSPLNLYEQYF
few,TRBJ2-3,TRBD2,TRBV12-3/TRBV12-4,TGTGCCAACGGAGCGGGGCCTAGCACAGATGCGCAGTATTTT,CANGAGPSTDAQYF
-,TRBJ2-1,TRBD2,TRBV5-4,TGTGCCAGCAGCTCGGGACTAGTAAACAATGAGCAGTTCTTC,CASSSGLVNNEQFF
-,TRBJ2-1,-,TRBV9,TGTGCCAGCAGCGTAGTCCCAGCGAGGACGGACAATGAGCAGTTCTTC,CASSVVPARTDNEQFF
many,TRBJ2-1,TRBD2,TRBV3-1,TGTGCCAGCAGCCCATACATAGCGGGAGTAGGAAATGAGCAGTTCTTC,CASSPYIAGVGNEQFF
-,TRBJ2-5,-,TRBV7-7,TGTGCTAGCAGCTTGATAGCGTATGAGACCCAGTACTTC,CASSLIAYETQYF
many,TRBJ2-4,-,TRBV18,TGTGCCAGCTCAGGGGTTAACGGAGTAAACATTCAGTACTTC,CASSGVNGVNIQYF
few,TRBJ2-5,TRBD1,TRBV20-1,TGCAGTGCTAGAATAACTCCAGGGGGTCTGGAGACCCAGTACTTC,CSARITPGGLETQYF
many,TRBJ2-7,TRBD2,TRBV6-1,TGTGCCAGCAGTCGCGGGACTAGCGGTGTAAACGAGCAGTACTTC,CASSRGTSGVNEQYF
-,TRBJ2-3,TRBD2,TRBV20-1,TGCAGTGCTAGTCTCCCCGAGGGAGCGGGAGGTAGCACAGATACGCAGTATTTT,CSASLPEGAGGSTDTQYF
few,TRBJ2-1,-,TRBV5-8,TGTGCCAGCAGCGTACAACAGTTGAGCTCCTACAATGAGCAGTTCTTC,CASSVQQLSSYNEQFF
-,TRBJ1-5,-,TRBV6-2/TRBV6-3,TGTGCCAGCAGTTACGTAGCGAGGGGTGATCAGCCCCAGCATTTT,CASSYVARGDQPQHF
-,TRBJ2-6,-,TRBV19,TGTGCCAGTAGTCCAGGGAAAGTGCTTGGGGCCAACGTCCTGACTTTC,CASSPGKVLGANVLTF
few,TRBJ2-3,TRBD2,TRBV20-1,TGCAGTGCCACGGGTGGGGACATCGGGAGGGCAGATACGCAGTATTTT,CSATGGDIGRADTQYF
-,TRBJ1-1,TRBD1,TRBV29-1,TGCAGCGTGCTTGACAGGGCGTCAGGGAACACTGAAGCTTTCTTT,CSVLDRASGNTEAFF
many,TRBJ2-7,TRBD2,TRBV20-1,TGCAGTGCTAGGAGACGTAGGCTAGCGGGACCTTCGGAGCAGTACTTC,CSARRRRLAGPSEQYF
-,TRBJ1-1,-,TRBV5-1,TGCGCCAGCAGCTTCAACAGGGCTCCCTTGAACACTGAAGCTTTCTTT,CASSFNRAPLNTEAFF
few,TRBJ2-3,-,TRBV18,TGTGCCAGCTCACCACGGAGGGGCACAGATGCGCAGTATTTT,CASSPRRGTDAQYF
many,TRBJ1-4,-,TRBV3-1,TGTGCCAGCAGCTACCCGGGCGACGGAAATGAAAAACTGTTTTTT,CASSYPGDGNEKLFF
many,TRBJ2-7,TRBD2,TRBV28,TGTGCCAGCAGCCTCCGTGAGCCGGGACTAGCGGGAGAAGGGGGCTCCTACGAGCAGTACTTC,CASSLREPGLAGEGGSYEQYF
few,TRBJ2-6,-,TRBV5-1,TGCGCCAGCAGCTTGTACTGGGCTGGGGCCAACGTCCTGACTTTC,CASSLYWAGANVLTF
-,TRBJ2-2,-,TRBV14,TGTGCCAGCAGCCAGGGAAGGGGGTACACCGGGGAGCTGTTTTTT,CASSQGRGYTGELFF
-,TRBJ1-1,-,TRBV9,TGTGCCAGCAGCGGACTGCAGGGAACTGAAGCTTTCTTT,CASSGLQGTEAFF
-,TRBJ1-5,-,TRBV6-2/TRBV6-3,TGTGCCAGCAGCCGCCATGCAGGGTCGGGTCAGCCCCAGCATTTT,CASSRHAGSGQPQHF
once,TRBJ1-1,-,TRBV6-1,TGTGCCCGCACGGTGAACACTGAAGCTTTCTTT,CARTVNTEAFF
many,TRBJ1-5,-,TRBV28,TGTGCCAGCAGTCAGTCAATCCTCCGGGGCCGCAATCAGCCCCAGCATTTT,CASSQSILRGRNQPQHF
-,TRBJ1-3,-,TRBV15,TGTGCCACCAGCAGAGATACGAGGACAACTGGAAACACCATATATTTT,CATSRDTRTTGNTIYF
few,TRBJ2-7,-,TRBV11-3,TGTGCCAGCAGCTTAGGGGGGATATACGAGCAGTACTTC,CASSLGGIYEQYF
many,TRBJ1-2,TRBD1,TRBV20-1,TGCAGTGCGTGGACAGGGCTCTATGGCTACACCTTC,CSAWTGLYGYTF
few,TRBJ2-1,-,TRBV5-5,TGTGCCAGCAGCTCCTCCCACCTTCGGGGGGCCGAGGCGGGTGAGCAGTTCTTC,CASSSSHLRGAEAGEQFF
-,TRBJ1-5,-,TRBV6-2/TRBV6-3,TGTGCCAGCAGTTACACCCGACAGCAGCCCCAGCATTTT,CASSYTRQQPQHF